These 23 T cell receptor beta chains originate from one sample sequenced in a study of cytomegalovirus exposure and HLA in healthy donors. Both 60 Vbeta primers and 13 Jbeta primers went into the PCR. TCRdb's copy holds only in-frame clones and misses some; the assay was immunoSEQ multiplex PCR. The sample has a few hundred thousand clones, more than 80% seen once; the top ten hold 2.9%. The source material was PBMCs. The receptors derive from a man under 40 in good health and CMV-seronegative.

The J gene is TRBJ1-2, the V gene TRBV4-1; D perhaps matches TRBD1 (6 bases). V was clipped by 1 base and J by 2 bases, with 11 bases between them. The germline V gene has CDR1 MGHRA and CDR2 YSYEKL. The CDR3 consists of 15 residues. The DNA of the CDR3 is TGCGCCAGCAGCCAAGGAACCCAGGGGAACTATGGCTACACCTTC. Translation: CASSQGTQGNYGYTF.

A single count supports this clone. The chain's CDR3 is CASSLDRGQSNEQFF. For the CDR3, the DNA is TGTGCCAGCAGCTTGGACAGGGGGCAAAGCAATGAGCAGTTCTTC. This chain uses TRBV5-8 with TRBJ2-1; 9 positions agree with TRBD1. CDR3 length: 15 residues. The trim removed 0 bases at V and 6 bases at J, leaving 4 bases unmatched. The germline gives CDR1 SGHTS, CDR2 YDEGEE.

CDR3 loop: CASSQEGEVGGQETQYF. In nucleotides, the CDR3 is TGCGCCAGCAGCCAAGAAGGAGAGGTTGGCGGGCAAGAGACCCAGTACTTC. This chain connects TRBV4-3 to TRBJ2-5, with D maybe TRBD2 (5 bases). Germline CDR1 LGHNA, CDR2 YSLEER. The germline V and J ends were trimmed by 0 bases and 2 bases, with 16 bases remaining between them. The CDR3 has 17 amino acids.

This chain joins TRBV10-2 and TRBJ2-5; D is possibly TRBD1 (5 bases). Trimming pared 5 bases from V and 2 bases from J, leaving 12 bases between. This CDR3 is 14 amino acids long. Germline loops: CDR1 WSHSY, CDR2 SAAADI. This CDR3 reads CASSRTGTQETQYF. Here the CDR3 DNA reads TGCGCCAGCAGTCGCACAGGAACTCAAGAGACCCAGTACTTC.

This clone was seen a few times. The gene calls are TRBV7-2 and TRBJ2-1, with 8 bases identical to TRBD2. The CDR3 is made up of 15 amino acids. V lost 5 bases and J lost 6; bases outside the gene matches: 9. In germline, CDR1 is SGHTA, CDR2 FQGNSA. The CDR3 nucleotides are TGTGCCAGCAGCCGGACTAGCCCTATGGCCAATGAGCAGTTCTTC. Its translation is CASSRTSPMANEQFF.

The gene calls are TRBV4-1 and TRBJ1-5; TRBD1 agrees at 9 bases. The CDR3 loop spans 18 amino acids. After removal of 5 bases from V and 2 bases from J, the junction contained 13 bases not matched to a gene. The germline CDR1 and CDR2 sequences are MGHRA and YSYEKL. This CDR3 is CASSSQGTGTGRNQPQHF. CDR3 nucleotides: TGCGCCAGCAGCTCTCAGGGGACAGGGACTGGGCGCAATCAGCCCCAGCATTTT.

The genes are TRBV13 and TRBJ2-1; the match to TRBD2 covers 9 bases. Germline values: CDR1 PRHDT, CDR2 FYEKMQ (reference sequence). V lost 5 bases and J lost 9; bases outside the gene matches: 14. The CDR3 has 16 residues. The CDR3 DNA follows: TGTGCCAGCAGCCCGCGACAGCGGGGGGATGTCCGTGAGCAGTTCTTC. Its protein product is CASSPRQRGDVREQFF.

The rearrangement uses TRBV4-1 and TRBJ1-4, with 10 bases identical to TRBD1. CDR3 length: 14 residues. The germline CDR1 and CDR2 sequences are MGHRA and YSYEKL. V lost 4 bases to trimming and J lost 8 bases; unmatched junction nucleotides: 4. The CDR3 is CASSPGQGDEKLFF. The CDR3 DNA sequence: TGCGCCAGCAGCCCAGGACAGGGGGACGAAAAACTGTTTTTT.

The rearrangement joins TRBV2 to TRBJ1-1; TRBD1 might be the D (5 bases). Germline CDR1 is SNHLY and CDR2 is FYNNEI. CDR3 length equals 14 residues. Deletions cut 4 bases from V and 6 bases from J, with 15 bases between. The CDR3 is CASSAVWGGAEAFF. The CDR3 coding sequence is TGTGCCAGCAGTGCGGTATGGGGGGGAGCTGAAGCTTTCTTT.

CDR3 DNA: TGTGCCAGCAGCCCCCGCGGGGGGTTGGTCAATGAGCAGTTCTTC. It encodes CASSPRGGLVNEQFF. The chain has TRBV9 and TRBJ2-1; the match to TRBD2 covers 8 bases. J gave up 6 bases and V 4 bases, and 9 bases lay outside the gene matches. The CDR3 length is 15 residues. Germline CDR1 SGDLS, CDR2 YYNGEE.

The J gene is TRBJ1-4, the V gene TRBV30, with D tentatively TRBD1 (5 bases). CDR1 and CDR2 from the germline V gene are GTSNPN and SVGIG (reference sequence). The CDR3 spans 14 residues. Trimming stripped 3 bases from V and 7 bases from J, with 15 bases between. CDR3 loop: CAWSTPGKGEKLFF. CDR3 bases: TGTGCCTGGAGCACCCCAGGGAAGGGTGAAAAACTGTTTTTT.

CDR3 loop: CASSVDIRDGYTF. CDR3 DNA sequence: TGTGCCAGCAGCGTAGACATCAGGGATGGCTACACCTTC. The chain recombines TRBV9 with TRBJ1-2; TRBD1 might be the D (5 bases). The germline CDR1 and CDR2 sequences are SGDLS and YYNGEE. V was clipped by 0 bases and J by 6 bases, with 9 bases between them. CDR3 size: 13 residues.

The genes are TRBV6-5 and TRBJ2-7; a possible D gene is TRBD1 (6 bases). Trimming shortened V by 2 bases and J by 7 bases, and 21 bases separated the two germline ends. The CDR3 extends over 16 amino acids. Germline lookup yields CDR1 MNHEY and CDR2 SVGAGI. For the CDR3, the DNA is TGTGCCAGCAGTTACACAGGGCAGGGAGCTACGGGGGAGCAGTACTTC. Translated, it gives CASSYTGQGATGEQYF.

The chain links TRBV7-8 to TRBJ1-2; D is ambiguous. Trimming stripped 2 bases from V and 4 bases from J, with 11 bases between. This CDR3 comprises 14 residues. Germline V lookup: CDR1 SGHVS, CDR2 FQNEAQ. CDR3: CASSLSPAVYGYTF. The CDR3, as DNA: TGTGCCAGCAGCTTATCCCCAGCGGTCTATGGCTACACCTTC. The full variable domain, completed using reference TRBV7-8 and TRBJ1-2, is GAGVSQSPRYKVAKRGQDVALRCDPISGHVSLFWYQQALGQGPEFLTYFQNEAQLDKSGLPSDRFFAERPEGSVSTLKIQRTQQEDSAVYLCASSLSPAVYGYTFGSGTRLTVV.

CDR3 DNA: TGCGCCAGCAGCCTACTAGGCGGCACAGATACGCAGTATTTT. Amino acid sequence: CASSLLGGTDTQYF. The chain uses TRBV5-1 and TRBJ2-3; perhaps TRBD2 as D (5 bases). Germline assignment: CDR1 SGHRS and CDR2 YFSETQ. The CDR3 contains 14 residues. Between the trimmed V and J ends, which lost 4 bases and 1 base, there was a span of 10 bases.

The rearrangement uses TRBV9 and TRBJ2-7; possible D gene TRBD2, 5 bases. The CDR3 covers 15 residues. Germline CDR1 SGDLS, CDR2 YYNGEE. Deletions cut 0 bases from V and 4 bases from J, with 14 bases between. CDR3 protein: CASSVAAGSGYEQYF. The CDR3 DNA sequence: TGTGCCAGCAGCGTAGCTGCAGGATCGGGGTACGAGCAGTACTTC.

The chain is built from TRBV7-9 and TRBJ2-5; D unresolved. The CDR3 is 14 amino acids. The germline gives CDR1 SEHNR, CDR2 FQNEAQ (reference sequence). The V gene lost 2 bases and the J gene lost 5 bases, with 12 bases spanning the gap. CDR3 nucleotides: TGTGCCAGCAGCTTAAAAGGTCCCGGGGAGACCCAGTACTTC. This sequence encodes CASSLKGPGETQYF.

Only a few counts were recorded for this clone. The V and J genes are TRBV10-3 and TRBJ2-5; D possibly corresponds to TRBD2 (5 bases). CDR3 length: 15 amino acids. V was cut by 6 bases and J by 2 bases, with 16 bases left in between. The germline gives CDR1 ENHRY, CDR2 SYGVKD. Written as DNA, the CDR3 is TGTGCCATCAGGAGAGGGAGTAATACTCAAGAGACCCAGTACTTC. It yields the protein CAIRRGSNTQETQYF.

DNA for the CDR3: TGCAGCGTTGCCGGGGGACCCTTTGGCTACACCTTC. Encoded protein: CSVAGGPFGYTF. The chain employs TRBV29-1 and TRBJ1-2; tentatively, D is TRBD1 (5 bases). In germline, CDR1 is SQVTM, CDR2 ANQGSEA. The CDR3 spans 12 residues. Trimming pared 4 bases from V and 7 bases from J, leaving 13 bases between.

The chain links TRBV28 to TRBJ1-3; TRBD1 is a possible D gene (5 bases). CDR1 and CDR2 (germline): MDHEN, SYDVKM. V lost 10 bases and J lost 6, with 16 bases in between. The CDR3 covers 13 residues. CDR3 sequence (DNA): TGTGCCACCTCCGGGACTTGGGAAAACACCATATATTTT. It yields the protein CATSGTWENTIYF.

V and J are TRBV5-1 and TRBJ2-1; the D gene is possibly TRBD1 (5 bases). The V gene lost 4 bases and the J gene lost 0 bases, with 14 bases spanning the gap. This CDR3 has 16 amino acids. The germline V gene encodes CDR1 SGHRS and CDR2 YFSETQ. The CDR3: CASSPDGASSYNEQFF. CDR3 nucleotide sequence: TGCGCCAGCAGCCCCGATGGGGCCTCCTCCTACAATGAGCAGTTCTTC.

The rearrangement joins TRBV7-2 to TRBJ1-2; 9 nucleotides match TRBD1. Germline CDR1 and CDR2: SGHTA and FQGNSA. Trimming at V came to 3 bases and at J to 1 base, leaving 3 bases not matched to a gene. CDR3 length: 15 amino acids. The CDR3 reads CASSFWTGDNYGYTF. The CDR3 nucleotides are TGTGCCAGCAGCTTTTGGACAGGGGATAACTATGGCTACACCTTC.

This chain links TRBV27 with TRBJ2-7; tentative D call: TRBD1 (6 bases). CDR1 and CDR2 (germline): MNHEY, SMNVEV (reference sequence). The CDR3 is 14 residues long. The V end was cut by 5 bases, the J end by 1 base, with 12 bases between. The DNA of the CDR3 is TGTGCCAGCAGTCCCCGGACAGCGTCCTACGAGCAGTACTTC. Its translation: CASSPRTASYEQYF.